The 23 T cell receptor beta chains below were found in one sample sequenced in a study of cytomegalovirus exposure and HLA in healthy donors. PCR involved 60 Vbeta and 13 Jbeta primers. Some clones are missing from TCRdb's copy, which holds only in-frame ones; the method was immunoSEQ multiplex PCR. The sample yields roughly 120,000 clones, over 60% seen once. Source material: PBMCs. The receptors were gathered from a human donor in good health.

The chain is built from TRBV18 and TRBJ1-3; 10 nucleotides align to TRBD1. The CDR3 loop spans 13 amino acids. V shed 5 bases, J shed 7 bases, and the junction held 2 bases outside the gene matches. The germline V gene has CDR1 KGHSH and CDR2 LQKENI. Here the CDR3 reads CASSADRGNTIYF. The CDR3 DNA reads TGTGCCAGCTCAGCGGACAGGGGGAACACCATATATTTT. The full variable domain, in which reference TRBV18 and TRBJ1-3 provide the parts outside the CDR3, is NAGVMQNPRHLVRRRGQEARLRCSPMKGHSHVYWYRQLPEEGLKFMVYLQKENIIDESGMPKERFSAEFPKEGPSILRIQQVVRGDSAAYFCASSADRGNTIYFGEGSWLTVV.

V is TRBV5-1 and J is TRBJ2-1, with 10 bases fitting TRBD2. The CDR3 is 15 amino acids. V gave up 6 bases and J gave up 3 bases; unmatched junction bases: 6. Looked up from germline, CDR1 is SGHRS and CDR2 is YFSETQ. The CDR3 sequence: CASNPGTSDYNEQFF. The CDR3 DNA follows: TGCGCCAGCAACCCCGGGACTAGCGACTACAATGAGCAGTTCTTC.

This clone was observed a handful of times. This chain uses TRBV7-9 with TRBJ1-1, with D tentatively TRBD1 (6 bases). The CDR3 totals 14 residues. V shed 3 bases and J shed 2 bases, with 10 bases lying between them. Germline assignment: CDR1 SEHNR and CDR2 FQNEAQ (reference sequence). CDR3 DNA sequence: TGTGCCAGCAGCTTGACACAGGGTAACACTGAAGCTTTCTTT. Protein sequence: CASSLTQGNTEAFF.

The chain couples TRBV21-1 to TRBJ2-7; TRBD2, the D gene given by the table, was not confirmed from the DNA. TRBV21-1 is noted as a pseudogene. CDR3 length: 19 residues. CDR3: CASSPHLPRGGPYSYEQYF. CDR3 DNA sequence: TGTGCCAGCAGCCCACACCTTCCTCGGGGGGGCCCATACTCCTACGAGCAGTACTTC.

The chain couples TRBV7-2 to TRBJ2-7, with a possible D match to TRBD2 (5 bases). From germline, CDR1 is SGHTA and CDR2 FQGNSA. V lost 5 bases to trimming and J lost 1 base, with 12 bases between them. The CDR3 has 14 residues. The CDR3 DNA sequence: TGTGCCAGCAGCCCCCGGGGAACATCCTACGAGCAGTACTTC. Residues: CASSPRGTSYEQYF.

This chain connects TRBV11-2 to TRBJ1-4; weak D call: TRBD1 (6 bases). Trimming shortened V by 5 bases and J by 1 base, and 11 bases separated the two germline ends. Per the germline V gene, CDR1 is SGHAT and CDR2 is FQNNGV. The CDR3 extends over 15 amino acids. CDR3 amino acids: CASSPRGRTNEKLFF. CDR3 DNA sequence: TGTGCCAGCAGCCCCAGGGGTCGAACTAATGAAAAACTGTTTTTT.

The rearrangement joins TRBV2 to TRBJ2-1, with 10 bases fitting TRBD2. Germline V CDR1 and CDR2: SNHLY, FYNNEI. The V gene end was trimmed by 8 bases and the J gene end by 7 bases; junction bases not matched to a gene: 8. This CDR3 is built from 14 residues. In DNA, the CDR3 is TGTGCCAGCCAACTAGCGGGGAACTGGAATGAGCAGTTCTTC. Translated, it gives CASQLAGNWNEQFF.

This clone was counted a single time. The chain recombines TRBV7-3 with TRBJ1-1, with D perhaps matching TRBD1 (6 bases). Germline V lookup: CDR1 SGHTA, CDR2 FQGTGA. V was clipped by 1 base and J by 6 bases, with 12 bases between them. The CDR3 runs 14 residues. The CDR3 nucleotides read TGTGCCAGCAGCTTAAATGGCGGGGGCCCTGAAGCTTTCTTT. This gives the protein CASSLNGGGPEAFF. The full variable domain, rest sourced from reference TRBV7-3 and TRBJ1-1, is GAGVSQTPSNKVTEKGKYVELRCDPISGHTALYWYRQSLGQGPEFLIYFQGTGAADDSGLPNDRFFAVRPEGSVSTLKIQRTERGDSAVYLCASSLNGGGPEAFFGQGTRLTVV.

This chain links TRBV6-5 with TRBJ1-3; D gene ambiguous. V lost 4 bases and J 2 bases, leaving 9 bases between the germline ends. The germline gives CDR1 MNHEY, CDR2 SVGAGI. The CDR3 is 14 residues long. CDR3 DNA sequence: TGTGCCAGCAGTTTAGAGAATCCTGGAAACACCATATATTTT. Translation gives CASSLENPGNTIYF.

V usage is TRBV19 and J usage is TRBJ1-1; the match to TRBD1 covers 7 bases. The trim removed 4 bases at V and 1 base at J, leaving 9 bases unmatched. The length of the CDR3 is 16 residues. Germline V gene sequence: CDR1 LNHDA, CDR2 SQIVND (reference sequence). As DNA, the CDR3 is TGTGCCAGTAGTAAAGCTAACAGGGGAGGGAACACTGAAGCTTTCTTT. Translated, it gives CASSKANRGGNTEAFF.

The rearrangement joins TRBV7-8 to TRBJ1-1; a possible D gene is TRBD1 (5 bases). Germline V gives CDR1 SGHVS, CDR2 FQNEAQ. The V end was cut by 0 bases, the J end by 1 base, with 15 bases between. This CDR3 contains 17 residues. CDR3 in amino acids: CASSLAIQGWGNTEAFF. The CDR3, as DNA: TGTGCCAGCAGCTTAGCGATCCAGGGTTGGGGGAACACTGAAGCTTTCTTT.

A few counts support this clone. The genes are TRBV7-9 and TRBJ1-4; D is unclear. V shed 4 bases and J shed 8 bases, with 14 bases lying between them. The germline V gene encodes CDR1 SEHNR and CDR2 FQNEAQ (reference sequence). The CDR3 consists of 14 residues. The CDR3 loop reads CASSSGGTREKLFF. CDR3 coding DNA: TGTGCCAGCAGCTCGGGAGGAACGAGGGAAAAACTGTTTTTT.

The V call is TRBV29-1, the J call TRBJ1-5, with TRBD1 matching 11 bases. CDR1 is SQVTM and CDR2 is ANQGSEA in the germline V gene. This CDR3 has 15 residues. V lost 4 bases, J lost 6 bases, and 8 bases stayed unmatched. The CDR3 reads CSVVTGTGGGQPQHF. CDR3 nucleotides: TGCAGCGTTGTGACGGGGACAGGGGGGGGTCAGCCCCAGCATTTT.

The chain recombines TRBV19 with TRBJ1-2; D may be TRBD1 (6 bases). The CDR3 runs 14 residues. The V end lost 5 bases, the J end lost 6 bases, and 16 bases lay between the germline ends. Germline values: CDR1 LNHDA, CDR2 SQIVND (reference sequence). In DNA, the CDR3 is TGTGCCAGTAGTCTCAGGATGCAGGGGCATGGCTACACCTTC. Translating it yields CASSLRMQGHGYTF. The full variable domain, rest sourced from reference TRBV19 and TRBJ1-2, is DGGITQSPKYLFRKEGQNVTLSCEQNLNHDAMYWYRQDPGQGLRLIYYSQIVNDFQKGDIAEGYSVSREKKESFPLTVTSAQKNPTAFYLCASSLRMQGHGYTFGSGTRLTVV.

The CDR3 reads CAISESRQGVDNEQFF. The CDR3 bases are TGTGCCATCAGTGAGTCTCGGCAGGGCGTGGACAATGAGCAGTTCTTC. The genes are TRBV10-3 and TRBJ2-1; weak D call: TRBD1 (5 bases). Per the germline V gene, CDR1 is ENHRY and CDR2 is SYGVKD. The CDR3 contains 16 residues. V was clipped by 0 bases and J by 5 bases, with 14 bases between them.

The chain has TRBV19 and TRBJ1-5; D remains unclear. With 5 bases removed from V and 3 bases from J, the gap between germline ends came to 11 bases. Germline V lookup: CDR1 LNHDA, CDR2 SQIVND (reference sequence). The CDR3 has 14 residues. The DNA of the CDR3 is TGTGCCAGTAGTGTGGCAGATCTCAATCAGCCCCAGCATTTT. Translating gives CASSVADLNQPQHF.

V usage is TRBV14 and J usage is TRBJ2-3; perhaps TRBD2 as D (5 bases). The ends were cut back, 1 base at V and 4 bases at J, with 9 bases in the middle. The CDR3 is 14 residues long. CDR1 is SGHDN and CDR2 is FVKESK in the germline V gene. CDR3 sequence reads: CASSQGTDADTQYF. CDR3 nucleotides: TGTGCCAGCAGCCAAGGGACTGACGCAGATACGCAGTATTTT.

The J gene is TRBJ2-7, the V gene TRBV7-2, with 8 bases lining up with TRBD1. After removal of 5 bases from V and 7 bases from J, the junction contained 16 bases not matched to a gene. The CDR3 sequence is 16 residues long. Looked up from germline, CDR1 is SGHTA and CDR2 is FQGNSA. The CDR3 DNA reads TGTGCCAGCAGCCCACAGGGGCAGGGGGCTTCGGATGAGCAGTACTTC. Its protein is CASSPQGQGASDEQYF.

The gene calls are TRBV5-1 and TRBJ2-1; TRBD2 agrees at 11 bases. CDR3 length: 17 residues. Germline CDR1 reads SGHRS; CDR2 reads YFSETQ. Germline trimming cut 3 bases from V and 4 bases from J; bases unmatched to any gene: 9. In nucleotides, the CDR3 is TGCGCCAGCAGCTACATCCTAGCGGGGGGACAATACAATGAGCAGTTCTTC. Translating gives CASSYILAGGQYNEQFF.

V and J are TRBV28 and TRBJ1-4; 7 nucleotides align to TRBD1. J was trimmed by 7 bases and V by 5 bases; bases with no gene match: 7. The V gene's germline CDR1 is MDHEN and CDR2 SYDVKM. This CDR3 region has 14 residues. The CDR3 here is CASSTMTGPEKLFF. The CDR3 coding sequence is TGTGCCAGCAGTACAATGACAGGGCCTGAAAAACTGTTTTTT.

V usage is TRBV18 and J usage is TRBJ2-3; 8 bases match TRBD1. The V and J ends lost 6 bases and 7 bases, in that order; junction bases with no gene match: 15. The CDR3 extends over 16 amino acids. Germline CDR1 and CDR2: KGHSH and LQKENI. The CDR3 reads CASSRTPGTGTNTQYF. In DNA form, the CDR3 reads TGTGCCAGCTCGCGTACCCCCGGGACAGGAACGAATACGCAGTATTTT.

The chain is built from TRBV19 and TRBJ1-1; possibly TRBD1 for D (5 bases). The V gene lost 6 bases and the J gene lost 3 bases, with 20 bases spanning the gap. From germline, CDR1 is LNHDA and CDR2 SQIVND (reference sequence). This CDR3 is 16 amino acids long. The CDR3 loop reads CASSPILWGRDTEAFF. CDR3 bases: TGTGCCAGTAGCCCCATATTGTGGGGGAGGGACACTGAAGCTTTCTTT. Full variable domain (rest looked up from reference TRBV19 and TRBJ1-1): DGGITQSPKYLFRKEGQNVTLSCEQNLNHDAMYWYRQDPGQGLRLIYYSQIVNDFQKGDIAEGYSVSREKKESFPLTVTSAQKNPTAFYLCASSPILWGRDTEAFFGQGTRLTVV.

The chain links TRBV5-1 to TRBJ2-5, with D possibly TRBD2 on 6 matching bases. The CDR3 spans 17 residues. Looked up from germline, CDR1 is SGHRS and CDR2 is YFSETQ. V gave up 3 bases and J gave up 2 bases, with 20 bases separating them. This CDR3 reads CASSSALLATLQETQYF. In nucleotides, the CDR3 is TGCGCCAGCAGCTCTGCGCTACTAGCTACCCTGCAAGAGACCCAGTACTTC.